One sample yielded the 4 T cell receptor beta chains listed below, sequenced in a study of T-cell reconstitution after alpha-beta-depleted transplantation in children. Unique molecular identifiers tagged the TCRbeta library. TCRdb independently ran MiXCR on the PCR reads; one entry per CDR3 protein. The profile shows about 540,000 distinct CDR3 sequences, approximately 20% of them singletons. Here the sequenced sample was PBMCs from the stem cell graft donor, taken from the stem cell graft. The receptors come from a human donor who donated a stem cell graft to a child with acute lymphoblastic leukemia.

This clonotype was detected only a few times. The J gene is TRBJ2-2, the V gene TRBV10-3; 12 nucleotides match TRBD2. The V gene's germline CDR1 is ENHRY and CDR2 SYGVKD. The CDR3 loop spans 19 amino acids. With V trimmed by 4 bases and J by 7 bases, 16 bases remained unmatched. The CDR3 loop reads CAISGPNTSGRSVIGELFF. For the CDR3, the DNA is TGTGCCATCAGTGGTCCCAACACTAGCGGGAGGTCGGTTATCGGGGAGCTGTTTTTT.

The chain links TRBV20-1 to TRBJ2-6, with D possibly matching TRBD2 (7 bases). The CDR3 spans 15 residues. V was trimmed by 6 bases and J by 3 bases, leaving 15 bases between them. Germline CDR1 DFQATT, CDR2 SNEGSKA (reference sequence). Here the CDR3 DNA reads TGCAGTGCCCTGGCCGGGGGGCGTGGGGCCAACGTCCTGACTTTC. This translates into CSALAGGRGANVLTF.

This clonotype has more than one count but fewer than ten. V gene TRBV5-1 combines with J gene TRBJ2-3; D perhaps matches TRBD2 (6 bases). This CDR3 has 16 amino acids. Germline V gene sequence: CDR1 SGHRS, CDR2 YFSETQ. Trimming cost V 4 bases and J 2 bases, with 17 bases left between them. CDR3 in amino acids: CASSLSTGGDTDTQYF. The CDR3 nucleotides are TGCGCCAGCAGCCTCTCGACCGGCGGGGACACAGATACGCAGTATTTT.

This clonotype came up a few times. This sequence joins TRBV12-3 or TRBV12-4 and TRBJ1-3, with D hard to call. This CDR3 has 13 amino acids. Trimming took 5 bases from V and 0 from J, leaving 5 bases between them. DNA of the CDR3: TGTGCCAGCAGTAAGCACTCTGGAAACACCATATATTTT. Its translation: CASSKHSGNTIYF.